Below, one TCR beta chain is given with its context. Its antigen is as yet unknown. V was shortened by 0 bases and J by 6 bases, with 11 bases between the two germline ends. The CDR3 spans 14 residues. Looked up from germline, CDR1 is MNHNY and CDR2 is SVGAGI (reference sequence). The table came from immunoSEQ multiplex PCR; TCRdb's copy has only in-frame clones and leaves some out. The repertoire holds tens of thousands of clones, with about 80% as singletons. The sample originates from a study of T cells in localized non-small cell lung cancer. Study conclusions and caveats: Longer survival (overall) was linked to higher T cell density in blood. Heterogeneity stays possible, as sequencing covered only one tumor region. Uninvolved adjacent lung showed peak T cell clonality, exceeding tumor.

The chain has TRBV6-6 and TRBJ1-2, with D tentatively TRBD1 (6 bases). The starting material was PBMCs, obtained before any cancer treatment. The origin of this receptor is a man aged 40 to 75 with stage II lung adenocarcinoma. Here the CDR3 DNA reads TGTGCCAGCAGTTACTCGGTACAGGGCAATGGCTACACCTTC. It specifies CASSYSVQGNGYTF.